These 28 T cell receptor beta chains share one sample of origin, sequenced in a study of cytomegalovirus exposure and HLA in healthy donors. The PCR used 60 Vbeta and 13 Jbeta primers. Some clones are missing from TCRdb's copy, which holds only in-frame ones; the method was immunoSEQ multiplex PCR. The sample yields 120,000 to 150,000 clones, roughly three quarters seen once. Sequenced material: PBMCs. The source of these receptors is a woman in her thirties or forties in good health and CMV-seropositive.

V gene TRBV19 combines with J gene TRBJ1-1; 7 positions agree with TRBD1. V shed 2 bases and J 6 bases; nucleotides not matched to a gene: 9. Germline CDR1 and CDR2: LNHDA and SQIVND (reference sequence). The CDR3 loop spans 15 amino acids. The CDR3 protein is CASSISGRGVAEAFF. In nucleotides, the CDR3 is TGTGCCAGTAGTATATCGGGCAGGGGGGTGGCTGAAGCTTTCTTT.

The CDR3 sequence: CASSLQGFGELFF. The CDR3 bases are TGTGCCAGCAGTTTACAGGGCTTCGGGGAGCTGTTTTTT. The gene calls are TRBV6-6 and TRBJ2-2; weak D call: TRBD1 (6 bases). This CDR3 has 13 residues. Trimming shortened V by 4 bases and J by 7 bases, and 10 bases separated the two germline ends. Germline V gene data show CDR1 as MNHNY and CDR2 as SVGAGI (reference sequence).

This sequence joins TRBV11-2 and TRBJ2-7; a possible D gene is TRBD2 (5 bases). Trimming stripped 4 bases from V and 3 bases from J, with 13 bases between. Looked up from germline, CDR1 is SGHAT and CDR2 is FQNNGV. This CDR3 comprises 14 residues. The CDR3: CASSYDSRGYEQYF. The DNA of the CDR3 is TGTGCCAGCAGCTATGACTCCCGGGGCTACGAGCAGTACTTC.

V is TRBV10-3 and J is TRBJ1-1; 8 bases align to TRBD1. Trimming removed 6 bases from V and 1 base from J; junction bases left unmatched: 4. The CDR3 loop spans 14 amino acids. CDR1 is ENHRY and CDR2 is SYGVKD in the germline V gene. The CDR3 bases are TGTGCCATCAGGGTCGGGACAGGGAACACTGAAGCTTTCTTT. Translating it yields CAIRVGTGNTEAFF.

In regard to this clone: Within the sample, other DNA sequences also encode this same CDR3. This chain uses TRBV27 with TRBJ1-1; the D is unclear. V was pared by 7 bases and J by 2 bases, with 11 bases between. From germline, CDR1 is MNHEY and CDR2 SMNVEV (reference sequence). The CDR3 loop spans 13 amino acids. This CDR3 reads CASKTLPNTEAFF. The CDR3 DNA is TGTGCCAGCAAGACACTTCCAAACACTGAAGCTTTCTTT.

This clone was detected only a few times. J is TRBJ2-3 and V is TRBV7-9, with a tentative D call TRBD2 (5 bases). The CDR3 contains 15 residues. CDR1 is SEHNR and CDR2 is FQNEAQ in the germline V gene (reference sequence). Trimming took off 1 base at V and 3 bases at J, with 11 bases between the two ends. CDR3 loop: CASSLVLGGTDTQYF. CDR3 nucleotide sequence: TGTGCCAGCAGCTTAGTGCTCGGAGGTACAGATACGCAGTATTTT.

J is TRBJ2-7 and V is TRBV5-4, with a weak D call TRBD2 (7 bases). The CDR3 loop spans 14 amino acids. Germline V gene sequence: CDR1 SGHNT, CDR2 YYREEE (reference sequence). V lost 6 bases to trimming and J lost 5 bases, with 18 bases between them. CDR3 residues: CASTREGGANEQYF. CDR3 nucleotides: TGTGCCAGCACCCGTGAGGGGGGGGCCAACGAGCAGTACTTC. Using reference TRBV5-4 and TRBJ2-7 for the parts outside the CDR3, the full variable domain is ETGVTQSPTHLIKTRGQQVTLRCSSQSGHNTVSWYQQALGQGPQFIFQYYREEENGRGNFPPRFSGLQFPNYSSELNVNALELDDSALYLCASTREGGANEQYFGPGTRLTVT.

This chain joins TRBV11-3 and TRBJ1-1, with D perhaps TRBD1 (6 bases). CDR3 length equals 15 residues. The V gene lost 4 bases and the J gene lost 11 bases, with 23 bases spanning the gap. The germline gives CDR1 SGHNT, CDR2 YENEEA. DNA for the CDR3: TGTGCCAGCAGCTCCGCGGGCACAGGGACGGCTTGGGCTTTCTTT. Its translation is CASSSAGTGTAWAFF.

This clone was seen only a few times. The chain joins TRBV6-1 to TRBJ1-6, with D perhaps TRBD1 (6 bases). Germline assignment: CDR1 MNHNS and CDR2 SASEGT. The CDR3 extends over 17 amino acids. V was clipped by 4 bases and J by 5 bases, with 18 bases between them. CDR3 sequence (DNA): TGTGCCAGCAGTGCCCTGACAGGCGGTAATAATAATTCACCCCTCCACTTT. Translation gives CASSALTGGNNNSPLHF.

CDR3 DNA: TGTGCCAGCAGCAACGACAGGGGAGAGCAGTTCTTC. Its protein product is CASSNDRGEQFF. The chain links TRBV28 to TRBJ2-1; 8 positions match TRBD1. The germline V gene encodes CDR1 MDHEN and CDR2 SYDVKM. J gave up 10 bases and V 6 bases, and 5 bases lay outside the gene matches. This CDR3 contains 12 residues.

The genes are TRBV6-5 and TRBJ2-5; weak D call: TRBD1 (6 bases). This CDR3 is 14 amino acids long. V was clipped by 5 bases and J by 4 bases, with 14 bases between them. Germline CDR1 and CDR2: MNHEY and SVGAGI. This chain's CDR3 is CASSRTGIGETQYF. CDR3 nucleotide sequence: TGTGCCAGCAGTAGAACAGGGATTGGAGAGACCCAGTACTTC.

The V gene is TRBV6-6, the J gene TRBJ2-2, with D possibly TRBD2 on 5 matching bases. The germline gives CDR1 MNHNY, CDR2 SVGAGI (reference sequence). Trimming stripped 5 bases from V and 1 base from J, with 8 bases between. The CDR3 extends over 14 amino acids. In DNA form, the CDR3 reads TGTGCCAGCAGTGGCCGGGAGAACACCGGGGAGCTGTTTTTT. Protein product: CASSGRENTGELFF.

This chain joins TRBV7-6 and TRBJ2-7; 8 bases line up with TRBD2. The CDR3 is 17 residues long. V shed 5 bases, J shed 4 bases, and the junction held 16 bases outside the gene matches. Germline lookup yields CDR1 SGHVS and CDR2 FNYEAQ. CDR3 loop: CASSPPLSGGTNYEQYF. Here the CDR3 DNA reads TGTGCCAGCAGCCCTCCCTTGAGCGGGGGAACGAATTACGAGCAGTACTTC.

This chain's CDR3 is CASAEQGPTDTQYF. CDR3 nucleotide sequence: TGTGCCAGCGCAGAACAGGGACCCACAGATACGCAGTATTTT. The J gene is TRBJ2-3, the V gene TRBV2; maybe TRBD1 (6 bases). Between the trimmed V and J ends, which lost 8 bases and 2 bases, there was a span of 14 bases. This CDR3 is 14 amino acids long. The germline V gene encodes CDR1 SNHLY and CDR2 FYNNEI.

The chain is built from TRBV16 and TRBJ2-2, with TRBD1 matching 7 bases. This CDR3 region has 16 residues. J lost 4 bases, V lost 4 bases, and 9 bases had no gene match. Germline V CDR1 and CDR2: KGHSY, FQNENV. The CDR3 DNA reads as TGTGCCAGCAGCCCTCGTCTGGGACAGCTCACCGGGGAGCTGTTTTTT. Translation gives CASSPRLGQLTGELFF. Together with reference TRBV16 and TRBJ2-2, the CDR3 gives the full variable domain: GEEVAQTPKHLVRGEGQKAKLYCAPIKGHSYVFWYQQVLKNEFKFLISFQNENVFDETGMPKERFSAKCLPNSPCSLEIQATKLEDSAVYFCASSPRLGQLTGELFFGEGSRLTVL.

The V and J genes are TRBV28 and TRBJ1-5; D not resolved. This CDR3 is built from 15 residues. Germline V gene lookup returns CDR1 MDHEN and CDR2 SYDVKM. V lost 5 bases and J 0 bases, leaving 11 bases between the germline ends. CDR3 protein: CASSPLLRSNQPQHF. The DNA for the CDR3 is TGTGCCAGCAGTCCCCTGTTGCGTAGCAATCAGCCCCAGCATTTT. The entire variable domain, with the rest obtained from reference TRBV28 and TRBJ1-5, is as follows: DVKVTQSSRYLVKRTGEKVFLECVQDMDHENMFWYRQDPGLGLRLIYFSYDVKMKEKGDIPEGYSVSREKKERFSLILESASTNQTSMYLCASSPLLRSNQPQHFGDGTRLSIL.

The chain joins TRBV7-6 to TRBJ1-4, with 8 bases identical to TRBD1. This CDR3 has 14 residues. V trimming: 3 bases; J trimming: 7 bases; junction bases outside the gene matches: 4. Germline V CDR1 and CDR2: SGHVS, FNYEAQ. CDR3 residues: CASSLSTGVEKLFF. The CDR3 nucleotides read TGTGCCAGCAGCTTGTCGACAGGGGTTGAAAAACTGTTTTTT.

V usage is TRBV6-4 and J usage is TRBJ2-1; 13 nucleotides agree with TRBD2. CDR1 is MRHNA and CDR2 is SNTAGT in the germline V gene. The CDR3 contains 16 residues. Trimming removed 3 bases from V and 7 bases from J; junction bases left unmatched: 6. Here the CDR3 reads CASSEWTSGGINEQFF. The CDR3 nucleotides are TGTGCCAGCAGTGAATGGACTAGCGGGGGAATAAATGAGCAGTTCTTC.

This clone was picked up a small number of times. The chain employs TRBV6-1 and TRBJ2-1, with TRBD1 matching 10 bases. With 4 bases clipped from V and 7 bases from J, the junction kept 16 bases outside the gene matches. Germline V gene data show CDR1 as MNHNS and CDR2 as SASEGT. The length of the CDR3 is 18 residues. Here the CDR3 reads CASSGFVPGQGLRNEQFF. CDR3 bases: TGTGCCAGCAGTGGATTTGTCCCGGGACAGGGGTTACGGAATGAGCAGTTCTTC.

CDR3 protein: CASSVDSETQYF. In nucleotides, the CDR3 is TGTGCCAGTAGTGTGGACTCAGAGACCCAGTACTTC. V and J are TRBV19 and TRBJ2-5; a possible D gene is TRBD2 (5 bases). There are 12 residues in the CDR3. Trimming shortened V by 5 bases and J by 4 bases, and 8 bases separated the two germline ends. The germline V gene encodes CDR1 LNHDA and CDR2 SQIVND (reference sequence).

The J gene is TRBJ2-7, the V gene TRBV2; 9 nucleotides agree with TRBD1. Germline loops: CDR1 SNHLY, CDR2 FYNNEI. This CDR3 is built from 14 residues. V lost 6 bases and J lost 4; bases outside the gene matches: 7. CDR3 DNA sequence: TGTGCCAGCAGAGAGACAGGGGGTAGGTACGAGCAGTACTTC. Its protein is CASRETGGRYEQYF.

DNA of the CDR3: TGTGCCAGCAGCCAAGAAACCGACAGGGCGAACACCGGGGAGCTGTTTTTT. Its translation: CASSQETDRANTGELFF. The V call is TRBV4-2, the J call TRBJ2-2; TRBD1 matches at 7 bases. This CDR3 has 17 residues. The V and J ends lost 0 bases and 0 bases, in that order; junction bases with no gene match: 4. The germline CDR1 and CDR2 sequences are LGHNA and YNFKEQ.

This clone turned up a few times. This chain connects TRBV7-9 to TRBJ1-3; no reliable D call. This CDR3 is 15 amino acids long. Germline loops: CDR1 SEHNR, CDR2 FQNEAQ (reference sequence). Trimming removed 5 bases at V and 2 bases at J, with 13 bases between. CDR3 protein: CASSPIDTTGNTIYF. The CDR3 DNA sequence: TGTGCCAGCAGCCCAATCGATACAACTGGAAACACCATATATTTT.

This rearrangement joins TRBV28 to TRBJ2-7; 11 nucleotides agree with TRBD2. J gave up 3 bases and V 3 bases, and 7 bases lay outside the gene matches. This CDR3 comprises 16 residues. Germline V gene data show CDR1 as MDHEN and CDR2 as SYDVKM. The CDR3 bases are TGTGCCAGCAGTTTGAGGACTAGCGGGCGAAACTACGAGCAGTACTTC. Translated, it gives CASSLRTSGRNYEQYF.

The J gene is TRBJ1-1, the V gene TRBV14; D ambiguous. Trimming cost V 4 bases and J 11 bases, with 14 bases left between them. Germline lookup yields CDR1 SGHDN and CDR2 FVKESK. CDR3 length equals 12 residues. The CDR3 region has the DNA TGTGCCAGCAGCCGGATAGGACCGGGGGCTTTCTTT. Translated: CASSRIGPGAFF.

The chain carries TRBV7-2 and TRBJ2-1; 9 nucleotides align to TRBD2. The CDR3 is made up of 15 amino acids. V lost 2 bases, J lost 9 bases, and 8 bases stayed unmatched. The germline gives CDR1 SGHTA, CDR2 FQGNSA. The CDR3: CASSLPPGLAGEQFF. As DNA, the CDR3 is TGTGCCAGCAGCTTACCTCCGGGACTAGCCGGTGAGCAGTTCTTC.

CDR3 DNA: TGTGCCAGCAGTCAACAGGGGTATACCAATCAGCCCCAGCATTTT. As protein: CASSQQGYTNQPQHF. The V call is TRBV6-1, the J call TRBJ1-5; 7 positions match TRBD1. The CDR3 consists of 15 residues. The germline CDR1 and CDR2 sequences are MNHNS and SASEGT. J lost 3 bases, V lost 5 bases, and 7 bases had no gene match.

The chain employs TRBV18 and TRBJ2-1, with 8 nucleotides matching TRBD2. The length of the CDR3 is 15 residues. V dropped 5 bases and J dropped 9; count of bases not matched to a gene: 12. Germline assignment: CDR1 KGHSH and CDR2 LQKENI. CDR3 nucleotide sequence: TGTGCCAGCTCATCCTCGGGACTAGATATCGGTGAGCAGTTCTTC. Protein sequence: CASSSSGLDIGEQFF.